Included here is one TCR beta chain sequence, with context. This clone was seen only once. What this receptor recognizes is not known. The record has no base qualities; no much larger clone is one base away. The same CDR3 also results from other DNA sequences found in this sample. TCR CDR3 regions were amplified from genomic DNA by multiplex PCR using the deep immunoSEQ assay. Extracted genomic DNA from each cell subset was spread evenly across all wells of several immunoSEQ 96-well plates, with each plate serving as a replicate. For sorted subsets, around 0.2 ug genomic DNA, equal to 30,000 to 35,000 T cell genomes, was loaded into each replicate PCR. The purified libraries were quantified using a Qubit 3.0 fluorometer, sized with a Bioanalyzer 2100, and then quantified again using the KAPA Library Quantification kit. Each immunoSEQ 96-well plate was sequenced on its own single-read 150-cycle Illumina NextSeq 550 flow cell. The authors' analysis ran thus. The immunoSEQ output contained only junctional sequences without quality scores, so filtering could not match that applied to full-length reads. Sequences were annotated with PyIR, a Python wrapper for IgBLAST v1.9, and V/J genes and CDR3 were assigned using IMGT germline references. Reads were filtered out if the reads had weak V/J assignments (E-value above 1e-6), no CDR3, stop codons, out-of-frame junctions, or ambiguous translated residues. V3J clonotypes were defined as sequences sharing an identical inferred V gene, J gene, and CDR3 amino acid sequence. Percentage overlap between repertoires was computed as shared unique clonotypes divided by the size of the smaller repertoire. Three approaches were used to assess repertoire richness: RTK rarefaction, the Chao1 estimator, and Recon v2.1 estimates of unobserved clonotypes. OLGA was used to compute generation probabilities for all TCRbeta clonotypes that the gDNA method yielded from a handful of donors. TCRdb mirrors the immuneACCESS table, restricted to in-frame sequences. Some clones are absent from its copies; in checked studies, under half trace to an unresolved V gene, and the reason for the others is unknown. That table is the source of V, J and clone size, and D and trimming were worked out from the DNA. This sample lists about 1.1 million clones; approximately 80% were detected once. Clones ranked in the top ten supply almost 0.9% of the sample.

This specimen belongs to a study of shared clonotypes between healthy human individuals (TCRdb year 2020). Regarding the study in general: A couple of women and a few men aged 18 to 49 years were included in the cohort. Between about 0.85 and 10 billion PBMCs per donor were obtained by leukapheresis. For each donor, CD4 naive and CD4 memory were each given three plates, CD8 naive was given two plates, and CD8 memory was given one plate. Different laboratories and diverse techniques were used to prepare libraries and sequence TCR repertoires, to increase sequencing depth and limit assay-specific biases. Blood TCR repertoires of four to six healthy adults were deeply sequenced to estimate repertoire size and the extent of clonotype sharing between individuals.

Study-wide conclusions, independent of this receptor: Clonotypes shared by all four sorted-subset donors showed higher generation probabilities than non-shared clonotypes. Based on pairwise subsampling, the degree of clonotype sharing among donors was expected to be affected by sequencing depth. Across a handful of donors, roughly 5.1% of naive CD4, around 3.5% of naive CD8, under 2.5% of memory CD4, and roughly 0.41% of memory CD8 clonotypes were shared. Because the study included only a small number of donors, the genetic and exposure-history diversity represented was limited. Even with the large sequencing depth, rarefaction of the sorted-subset datasets indicated that sequencing was incomplete. Naive subsets generally had larger estimated clonotype richness than memory subsets did. Sampling was restricted to blood, and TCR repertoires in tissues likely differ from the TCR repertoires found in blood.

Donors were healthy HIV-negative adults with no recently reported acute infections or vaccinations. All donors were Caucasian adults living in Nashville, Tennessee, USA. CD4+ T cells were enriched by magnetic negative selection, after which naive cells were positively selected on CD45RA and the negative fraction was taken as the memory subset. Blood was collected by leukapheresis, and PBMCs were isolated by Ficoll-Histopaque density gradient centrifugation and then cryopreserved in liquid nitrogen vapor phase. Analytical flow cytometry was used to check the purity and quantity of every magnetically sorted T cell population. Each sorted fraction had its genomic DNA isolated and then quantified by UV absorbance on a Nanodrop 2000c. Taken from cysteine to phenylalanine, the CDR3 has 12 residues. Only CDR3 DNA remains: 36 bases, in frame from the first base. V drops 3 bases and J drops 5 bases, leaving 7 bases in between. The germline V gene yields MDHEN for CDR1 and SYDVKM for CDR2.

The specimen sequenced was memory CD4+ T cells from PBMCs. Explained via the paper, the cell subset or site label denotes: CD45RA-negative fraction. The receptor comes from a young man in good health. Some clones in this sample may be carry-over from other donors' samples. The chain is assembled from TRBV28 and TRBJ2-5; the D gene identity is not certain. The CDR3 corresponds to CASSLARETQYF. The DNA sequence is TGTGCCAGCAGTTTGGCTAGGGAGACCCAGTACTTC.